These 25 T cell receptor beta chains were all obtained from the same sample, sequenced in a study of shared clonotypes between healthy human individuals. Produced via immunoSEQ multiplex PCR; TCRdb's table is partial and in-frame only. The profile covers around 500,000 clones, with around 85% appearing a single time and roughly 13% taken by the ten largest. Sequencing was done on a sample of PBMCs. All receptors come from a woman in her forties in good health. Some clones in this sample may be carry-over from other donors' samples.

This clone occurred a few times. The chain links TRBV5-1 to TRBJ2-1; 7 bases line up with TRBD2. Trimming cost V 4 bases and J 6 bases; bases outside gene matches: 10. CDR1 and CDR2 from the germline V gene are SGHRS and YFSETQ. The CDR3 contains 15 residues. The CDR3 protein is CASSITSVGGNEQFF. The CDR3 DNA is TGCGCCAGCAGCATAACTAGCGTTGGTGGCAATGAGCAGTTCTTC.

This clone was seen a few times. This chain links TRBV10-2 with TRBJ2-7, with TRBD2 matching 8 bases. The V segment lost 6 bases and the J segment 4 bases; nucleotides outside the gene matches: 8. Germline assignment: CDR1 WSHSY and CDR2 SAAADI. The CDR3 has 14 amino acids. CDR3 protein: CASRSGSAEYEQYF. As DNA, the CDR3 is TGCGCCAGCAGAAGCGGGAGTGCCGAGTACGAGCAGTACTTC.

J is TRBJ1-2 and V is TRBV11-2, with 10 bases lining up with TRBD1. Germline V gene data show CDR1 as SGHAT and CDR2 as FQNNGV. This CDR3 comprises 18 residues. The junction had 22 bases not matched to a gene; V was cut back by 8 bases and J by 7 bases. The CDR3, as DNA: TGTGCCAGCTTGAGTGACCCCGGGACAGGGGCATCGGCTATTGGCTACACCTTC. Encoded protein: CASLSDPGTGASAIGYTF.

The V gene is TRBV7-3, the J gene TRBJ2-7; D might be TRBD1 (6 bases). The CDR3 consists of 16 residues. V was trimmed by 5 bases and J by 3 bases, leaving 20 bases between them. Germline assignment: CDR1 SGHTA and CDR2 FQGTGA. CDR3 nucleotide sequence: TGTGCCAGCAGCCCCTTGCTCCGGGACACAAACTACGAGCAGTACTTC. It is translated as CASSPLLRDTNYEQYF. Using reference TRBV7-3 and TRBJ2-7 for the parts outside the CDR3, the full variable domain is GAGVSQTPSNKVTEKGKYVELRCDPISGHTALYWYRQSLGQGPEFLIYFQGTGAADDSGLPNDRFFAVRPEGSVSTLKIQRTERGDSAVYLCASSPLLRDTNYEQYFGPGTRLTVT.

The chain joins TRBV7-9 to TRBJ2-7; perhaps D is TRBD1 or TRBD2 (7 bases each). Between the trimmed V and J ends, which lost 5 bases and 0 bases, there was a span of 14 bases. This CDR3 has 15 residues. Looked up from germline, CDR1 is SEHNR and CDR2 is FQNEAQ (reference sequence). The CDR3 coding sequence is TGTGCCAGCAGCCCTCAGGGGGGGACCTCCTACGAGCAGTACTTC. This gives the protein CASSPQGGTSYEQYF.

V usage is TRBV5-1 and J usage is TRBJ2-1, with D possibly matching TRBD2 (5 bases). Trimming removed 4 bases at V and 9 bases at J, with 14 bases between. This CDR3 has 13 residues. Germline CDR1 reads SGHRS; CDR2 reads YFSETQ. The CDR3 is CASSPLGASEQFF. The CDR3 DNA follows: TGCGCCAGCAGCCCCCTGGGAGCATCTGAGCAGTTCTTC.

The chain carries TRBV5-4 and TRBJ1-1; 9 bases fit TRBD1. The CDR3 is 14 residues long. V was clipped by 6 bases and J by 1 base; unmatched bases: 4. CDR1 is SGHNT, CDR2 YYREEE, per germline (reference sequence). As DNA, the CDR3 is TGTGCCAGCACCTGGGACAGGGCGAACACTGAAGCTTTCTTT. Protein: CASTWDRANTEAFF.

This chain connects TRBV5-6 to TRBJ2-1; no clear D gene. V was clipped by 4 bases and J by 0 bases, with 11 bases between them. CDR3 length: 15 residues. CDR1 is SGHDT and CDR2 is YYEEEE in the germline V gene. CDR3 sequence (DNA): TGTGCCAGCAGCCCCGGACCCAGCTCCTACAATGAGCAGTTCTTC. The encoded protein is CASSPGPSSYNEQFF.

This clone was seen once. The rearrangement links TRBV7-2 to TRBJ2-7, with D unclear. CDR1 SGHTA and CDR2 FQGNSA come from the germline V gene. The V end lost 0 bases, the J end lost 2 bases, and 11 bases lay between the germline ends. CDR3 length: 15 residues. CDR3 DNA: TGTGCCAGCAGCTTAGCGCAGGCAGTCACCTACGAGCAGTACTTC. As protein: CASSLAQAVTYEQYF.

Concerning this clone: A far larger clone differs by one base, so this is likely a read error. Additional DNA sequences in this sample encode the identical CDR3. CDR3 region: CAGGTGALYEQYF. For the CDR3, the DNA is TGTGCAGGAGGGACAGGGGCGCTTTACGAGCAGTACTTC. The gene calls are TRBV6-1 and TRBJ2-7; the match to TRBD1 covers 10 bases. The CDR3 has 13 residues. Germline V gene data show CDR1 as MNHNS and CDR2 as SASEGT.

This chain links TRBV2 with TRBJ1-5; D ambiguous. V lost 10 bases and J lost 1, with 11 bases in between. The CDR3 runs 13 residues. From germline, CDR1 is SNHLY and CDR2 FYNNEI. The CDR3 region has the DNA TGTGCCACCAATATCGAAAGCAATCAGCCCCAGCATTTT. Translating gives CATNIESNQPQHF.

This clone was observed a few times. This chain links TRBV5-3 with TRBJ1-5; 9 nucleotides agree with TRBD1. TRBV5-3 is placed among ORFs of uncertain function. Unmatched junction bases numbered 4, after V lost 4 bases and J lost 2 bases. The length of the CDR3 is 15 residues. The CDR3 is CARSPRDRGNQPQHF. The CDR3 nucleotides read TGTGCCAGAAGCCCCCGGGACAGGGGCAATCAGCCCCAGCATTTT.

J is TRBJ2-5 and V is TRBV28, with 7 positions matching TRBD1. Per the germline V gene, CDR1 is MDHEN and CDR2 is SYDVKM. V dropped 3 bases and J dropped 5; count of bases not matched to a gene: 9. This CDR3 spans 15 amino acids. For the CDR3, the DNA is TGTGCCAGCAGTTTGAGCCTGACAGGGCGGGAGACCCAGTACTTC. Its translation is CASSLSLTGRETQYF.

This sequence joins TRBV4-1 and TRBJ2-1; 10 bases line up with TRBD2. Germline CDR1 reads MGHRA; CDR2 reads YSYEKL. The CDR3 is 15 residues long. Trimming cost V 4 bases and J 9 bases; bases outside gene matches: 9. For the CDR3, the DNA is TGCGCCAGCAGCCCTCTGACTAGCGGGCCCGGTGAGCAGTTCTTC. Its protein product is CASSPLTSGPGEQFF.

The chain uses TRBV4-3 and TRBJ2-7; no definite D call. The V gene's germline CDR1 is LGHNA and CDR2 YSLEER. The CDR3 is 14 residues long. Trimming took 0 bases from V and 1 from J, leaving 7 bases between them. Written as DNA, the CDR3 is TGCGCCAGCAGCCAAGATTGGTGGTCCTACGAGCAGTACTTC. Translation gives CASSQDWWSYEQYF.

V and J are TRBV7-2 and TRBJ2-7; TRBD2 matches at 9 bases. The V and J ends lost 1 base and 6 bases, in that order; junction bases with no gene match: 7. CDR3 length: 15 residues. Germline CDR1 and CDR2: SGHTA and FQGNSA. The CDR3, as DNA: TGTGCCAGCAGCTTAGTGGTAGCGGGAGCTGGCGAGCAGTACTTC. Its translation is CASSLVVAGAGEQYF.

In this sample, this clone turned up a few times. This is likely an artifact of a read error, given a far larger clone one base away. The chain is built from TRBV25-1 and TRBJ1-2; TRBD1 might be the D (6 bases). V lost 6 bases, J lost 6 bases, and 17 bases lay in between. CDR1 is MGHDK, CDR2 SYGVNS, per germline. The CDR3 contains 14 residues. The CDR3 loop reads CASSPDRPLDGYTF. CDR3 coding DNA: TGTGCCAGCAGCCCCGACAGGCCTTTGGATGGCTACACCTTC.

This clone has at least ten counts. J is TRBJ2-5 and V is TRBV6-4, with 12 positions matching TRBD2. The CDR3 is 15 residues long. Trimming cost V 5 bases and J 5 bases; bases outside gene matches: 6. Germline assignment: CDR1 MRHNA and CDR2 SNTAGT. CDR3 sequence: CASSRLAGEMETQYF. CDR3 DNA: TGTGCCAGCAGTCGACTAGCGGGAGAGATGGAGACCCAGTACTTC.

This clone was found once. This rearrangement joins TRBV18 to TRBJ2-6; D gene uncertain. Trimming pared 5 bases from V and 1 base from J, leaving 12 bases between. The germline V gene has CDR1 KGHSH and CDR2 LQKENI. The CDR3 loop spans 16 amino acids. The CDR3 reads CASSVSFHSGANVLTF. The CDR3 DNA reads TGTGCCAGCTCAGTATCATTTCATTCTGGGGCCAACGTCCTGACTTTC.

Remarks on this clone: Other DNA sequences in the sample encode the same CDR3. V and J are TRBV7-2 and TRBJ2-5; 11 nucleotides line up with TRBD1. CDR3 length: 14 amino acids. J gave up 5 bases and V 4 bases, and 3 bases lay outside the gene matches. Germline V gives CDR1 SGHTA, CDR2 FQGNSA. CDR3 in amino acids: CASSSDRGRETQYF. DNA for the CDR3: TGTGCCAGCAGCTCGGACAGGGGGCGGGAGACCCAGTACTTC.

On this clone itself: A far larger clone is a single base away, which makes a read error likely. The same CDR3 arises from other DNA sequences in this sample as well. The chain joins TRBV10-3 to TRBJ2-5, with 9 bases aligning to TRBD1. The CDR3 runs 16 residues. From germline, CDR1 is ENHRY and CDR2 SYGVKD. CDR3 nucleotides: TGCGCCATCAGTGGGGGGACAGGGTACCCACAAGAGACCCAGTACTTC. It codes for CAISGGTGYPQETQYF.

With respect to this clone: This is likely a read error, given that the CDR3 carries no conserved phenylalanine or tryptophan at its end. J is TRBJ2-2 and V is TRBV30; D is possibly TRBD1 (6 bases). CDR1 GTSNPN and CDR2 SVGIG come from the germline V gene (reference sequence). The CDR3 totals 16 residues. Deletions cut 5 bases from V and 1 base from J, with 17 bases between. This CDR3 is CAWRRGGQMNTGELFS. In nucleotides, the CDR3 is TGTGCCTGGCGACGCGGAGGACAGATGAACACCGGGGAGCTGTTTTCT.

The chain has TRBV7-2 and TRBJ1-3, with 10 bases lining up with TRBD1. With 5 bases clipped from V and 2 bases from J, the junction kept 6 bases outside the gene matches. Per the germline V gene, CDR1 is SGHTA and CDR2 is FQGNSA. The CDR3 loop spans 16 amino acids. The CDR3 loop reads CASSPRTGGTGNTIYF. For the CDR3, the DNA is TGTGCCAGCAGCCCCCGGACAGGGGGAACTGGAAACACCATATATTTT.

The chain joins TRBV20-1 to TRBJ2-6; D gene uncertain. Germline V gene sequence: CDR1 DFQATT, CDR2 SNEGSKA (reference sequence). The length of the CDR3 is 11 residues. Trimming cost V 8 bases and J 4 bases, with 6 bases left between them. This chain's CDR3 is CSTQGANVLTF. CDR3 DNA: TGCAGTACCCAGGGGGCCAACGTCCTGACTTTC.

V usage is TRBV4-2 and J usage is TRBJ1-5; 7 bases match TRBD1. The CDR3 is made up of 16 amino acids. V was clipped by 6 bases and J by 0 bases; unmatched bases: 8. The germline V gene has CDR1 LGHNA and CDR2 YNFKEQ. CDR3 protein: CASRAAGGASNQPQHF. CDR3 bases: TGTGCCAGCAGGGCCGCAGGGGGAGCTAGCAATCAGCCCCAGCATTTT.